Each of the 23 T cell receptor beta chains below was sequenced from the same sample in a study of glioma-infiltrating T cells. Using RNA template, CDR3s of TCR alpha and beta were amplified with iRepertoire arm-PCR. TCRdb reprocessed the multiplex PCR reads via MiXCR and lists one record per CDR3 protein. Altogether 300,000 to 450,000 distinct CDR3 sequences are present, more than 35% being singletons, with the ten largest covering 12%. What was sequenced was glioma tissue, nonneoplastic brain tissue, or PBMCs (not recorded which). Receptors originate from a human donor with low-grade glioma or glioblastoma, undergoing nonglioma brain surgery, or in good health (not recorded which).

Comments on this clonotype: A read error may explain this, as a much larger clone is one base away. J is TRBJ1-1 and V is TRBV28, with D perhaps TRBD1 (6 bases). Germline V gene lookup returns CDR1 MDHEN and CDR2 SYDVKM. The CDR3 contains 14 residues. CDR3: CASSSGTTNTEALF. The CDR3 bases are TGTGCCAGCAGTTCCGGGACAACGAACACTGAAGCTTTATTT.

This rearrangement joins TRBV24-1 to TRBJ2-3; 8 nucleotides match TRBD1. The CDR3 spans 14 residues. With V trimmed by 9 bases and J by 1 base, 5 bases remained unmatched. Per germline, CDR1 KGHDR and CDR2 SFDVKD. The CDR3 DNA reads as TGTGCCACCGCAGGGGGCGCGGGCACAGATACGCAGTATTTT. It encodes CATAGGAGTDTQYF.

Of note for this clonotype: A much more abundant neighbour one base away suggests this may be a read error. This sequence joins TRBV20-1 and TRBJ2-7; 11 bases are a match to TRBD2. V shed 4 bases, J shed 9 bases, and the junction held 8 bases outside the gene matches. Germline V gene data show CDR1 as DFQATT and CDR2 as SNEGSKA (reference sequence). CDR3 size: 13 residues. CDR3 coding DNA: TGCAGTGCTACACCGGGACTAGCGGACGGGCAGTACTTC. Its protein is CSATPGLADGQYF.

This clonotype occurred a few times. The chain combines TRBV6-5 with TRBJ2-2, with D possibly matching TRBD2 (6 bases). The V gene's germline CDR1 is MNHEY and CDR2 SVGAGI. The CDR3 has 12 amino acids. V was pared by 8 bases and J by 7 bases, with 11 bases between. In DNA form, the CDR3 reads TGTGCCAGCTCAGGAGGGAGCGGGGAGCTGTTTTTT. Residues: CASSGGSGELFF.

The table lists this clonotype with a few counts. This chain joins TRBV28 and TRBJ1-3, with 7 bases fitting TRBD1. This CDR3 has 15 residues. Per germline, CDR1 MDHEN and CDR2 SYDVKM. The trim removed 3 bases at V and 1 base at J, leaving 3 bases unmatched. The CDR3 spells CASSLGRGSGNTIYF. CDR3 sequence (DNA): TGTGCCAGCAGTTTGGGCAGGGGGTCTGGAAACACCATATATTTT.

This clonotype has at least ten counts. The chain is built from TRBV6-2 or TRBV6-3 and TRBJ2-2; D remains unclear. The V end lost 4 bases, the J end lost 0 bases, and 6 bases lay between the germline ends. Germline CDR1 reads MNHEY; CDR2 reads SVGEGT. This CDR3 has 14 residues. The CDR3 loop is CASSWIANTGELFF. The CDR3 bases are TGTGCCAGCAGTTGGATCGCGAACACCGGGGAGCTGTTTTTT.

Notes on this clonotype: A junction end diverges from the germline sequence, so it may reflect a read error. The chain combines TRBV5-4 with TRBJ2-3, with TRBD1 matching over 7 bases. The CDR3 is made up of 14 amino acids. CDR1 and CDR2 from the germline V gene are SGHNT and YYREEE (reference sequence). The CDR3 region is CGSSLRQGKDTQYF. CDR3 nucleotides: TGTGGCAGCAGCTTGCGACAGGGTAAAGATACGCAGTATTTT.

The chain uses TRBV5-1 and TRBJ1-2; no reliable D call. This CDR3 is built from 13 residues. CDR1 is SGHRS, CDR2 YFSETQ, per germline. Trimming cost V 4 bases and J 2 bases, with 9 bases left between them. CDR3 in amino acids: CASSVRENYGYTF. The CDR3 nucleotides are TGCGCCAGCAGCGTCCGGGAGAACTATGGCTACACCTTC. The variable domain in full, completed from reference TRBV5-1 and TRBJ1-2, reads KAGVTQTPRYLIKTRGQQVTLSCSPISGHRSVSWYQQTPGQGLQFLFEYFSETQRNKGNFPGRFSGRQFSNSRSEMNVSTLELGDSALYLCASSVRENYGYTFGSGTRLTVV.

This chain connects TRBV4-3 to TRBJ1-1, with a weak D call TRBD1 (5 bases). Trimming pared 3 bases from V and 1 base from J, leaving 12 bases between. Germline values: CDR1 LGHNA, CDR2 YSLEER. This CDR3 has 15 amino acids. CDR3 sequence reads: CASSQEWGGNTEAFF. CDR3 DNA: TGCGCCAGCAGCCAGGAATGGGGGGGGAACACTGAAGCTTTCTTT.

This clonotype showed up just a few times. V is TRBV12-3 or TRBV12-4 and J is TRBJ2-1; 15 bases match TRBD2. The CDR3 has 18 amino acids. V shed 4 bases and J 3 bases; nucleotides not matched to a gene: 7. This chain's CDR3 is CASSSRTSGRAGYNEQFF. The CDR3 DNA reads TGTGCCAGCAGTTCTCGGACTAGCGGGAGGGCCGGCTACAATGAGCAGTTCTTC.

This clonotype was seen many times. The chain couples TRBV10-3 to TRBJ2-7, with TRBD2 matching over 9 bases. V was clipped by 4 bases and J by 2 bases; unmatched bases: 12. This CDR3 has 17 amino acids. CDR1 ENHRY and CDR2 SYGVKD come from the germline V gene. The CDR3 sequence: CAISGPRAGGPPYEQYF. Written as DNA, the CDR3 is TGTGCCATCAGTGGGCCGAGGGCGGGAGGGCCGCCCTACGAGCAGTACTTC.

V is TRBV7-2 and J is TRBJ1-4, with D perhaps matching TRBD1 (5 bases). Germline V gene lookup returns CDR1 SGHTA and CDR2 FQGNSA. The CDR3 consists of 15 residues. Trimming took off 1 base at V and 8 bases at J, with 14 bases between the two ends. The CDR3 DNA reads TGTGCCAGCAGCTTAGGACGGGGCGGTGGCGAAAAACTGTTTTTT. Translated, it gives CASSLGRGGGEKLFF.

This rearrangement joins TRBV4-1 to TRBJ2-1, with D possibly matching TRBD2 (6 bases). Germline V gene sequence: CDR1 MGHRA, CDR2 YSYEKL. V was shortened by 4 bases and J by 3 bases, with 10 bases between the two germline ends. The CDR3 is 14 residues long. The CDR3 protein is CASSPSSVYNEQFF. Here the CDR3 DNA reads TGCGCCAGCAGCCCCTCTAGCGTCTACAATGAGCAGTTCTTC.

This rearrangement joins TRBV20-1 to TRBJ2-7; 10 bases match TRBD1. Germline CDR1 and CDR2: DFQATT and SNEGSKA (reference sequence). The CDR3 contains 17 residues. V dropped 8 bases and J dropped 1; count of bases not matched to a gene: 17. The CDR3 DNA is TGCAGTCCTACTCCAGTCCTCCGGGACAGGGGATCCTACGAGCAGTACTTC. This gives the protein CSPTPVLRDRGSYEQYF.

The genes are TRBV20-1 and TRBJ2-1, with a weak D call TRBD2 (6 bases). CDR3 size: 14 residues. In germline, CDR1 is DFQATT, CDR2 SNEGSKA (reference sequence). V lost 3 bases to trimming and J lost 9 bases, with 18 bases between them. This CDR3 is CSASTSQGKVEQFF. In nucleotides, the CDR3 is TGCAGTGCTAGCACTAGCCAAGGGAAGGTTGAGCAGTTCTTC.

V and J are TRBV28 and TRBJ2-1, with D possibly being TRBD1 or TRBD2 (5 bases each). Deletions cut 8 bases from V and 6 bases from J, with 20 bases between. The CDR3 sequence is 15 residues long. CDR1 is MDHEN and CDR2 is SYDVKM in the germline V gene. Written as DNA, the CDR3 is TGTGCCAGCGATGGGGCAATAGTAAGCGGCAATGAGCAGTTCTTC. This encodes CASDGAIVSGNEQFF.

V gene TRBV4-1 combines with J gene TRBJ2-1; D not certain. Germline V lookup: CDR1 MGHRA, CDR2 YSYEKL. There are 15 residues in the CDR3. The V end lost 3 bases, the J end lost 0 bases, and 9 bases lay between the germline ends. The CDR3: CASSHRRGSYNEQFF. The CDR3 nucleotides are TGCGCCAGCAGCCACCGCAGAGGCTCCTACAATGAGCAGTTCTTC.

Note on this clonotype: The junction does not match germline at one end; this may be a read error. The chain has TRBV18 and TRBJ2-7; 15 bases line up with TRBD2. The DNA end lines up better with TRBJ2-1; the J call may be wrong. The germline CDR1 and CDR2 sequences are KGHSH and LQKENI. This CDR3 contains 17 residues. CDR3 sequence (DNA): TGTGCAAGCTCACCATCTGGACTAGCGGGGGGGGGTAATGAGCAGTTCTTC. Encoded protein: CASSPSGLAGGGNEQFF.

Regarding this clonotype: The junction departs from germline at one end; a sequencing error may be responsible. This rearrangement joins TRBV6-1 to TRBJ2-2; the match to TRBD2 covers 13 bases. The germline gives CDR1 MNHNS, CDR2 SASEGT. CDR3 length: 17 residues. DNA for the CDR3: TGTGCCAGCAGTGAACGACTAGCGGGAGGTGACACCAGGGAGCTGTTTTTT. Its translation is CASSERLAGGDTRELFF.

This clonotype was found many times. This chain uses TRBV6-2 or TRBV6-3 with TRBJ1-2; 7 bases match TRBD1. The V and J ends lost 2 bases and 4 bases, in that order; junction bases with no gene match: 7. CDR1 is MNHEY, CDR2 SVGEGT, per germline. This CDR3 has 15 amino acids. CDR3 sequence reads: CASSYSRGRRYGYTF. Written as DNA, the CDR3 is TGTGCCAGCAGTTACAGTAGGGGGCGACGCTATGGCTACACCTTC.

A word on this clonotype: This clone may be a read error of a much larger clone one base away. This chain joins TRBV28 and TRBJ1-1, with TRBD1 matching over 7 bases. V was pared by 7 bases and J by 4 bases, with 6 bases of the junction left unmatched. The CDR3 is 13 residues long. CDR1 and CDR2 from the germline V gene are MDHEN and SYDVKM. In nucleotides, the CDR3 is TGTGCCAGCACTGGGACAGAGAGCACTGAAGCTTTCTTT. It translates to CASTGTESTEAFF.

As concerns this clonotype: This clone may be a read error of a much larger clone one base away. This CDR3 fails to terminate in the conserved phenylalanine or tryptophan, so it likely reflects a read error. This chain connects TRBV28 to TRBJ2-7; no clear D. The germline V gene has CDR1 MDHEN and CDR2 SYDVKM. The ends were cut back, 3 bases at V and 7 bases at J, with 10 bases in the middle. The CDR3 runs to 12 residues. The CDR3, as DNA: TGTGCCAGCAGTTTGGGCCAGCTAGAGCAGTACTAC. It is translated as CASSLGQLEQYY.

This chain links TRBV12-3 or TRBV12-4 with TRBJ1-5; no reliable D call. The CDR3 extends over 15 amino acids. Between the trimmed V and J ends, which lost 5 bases and 3 bases, there was a span of 14 bases. The CDR3 loop is CASSEQSHANQPQHF. The CDR3 nucleotides read TGTGCCAGCAGTGAACAGAGCCACGCCAATCAGCCCCAGCATTTT.